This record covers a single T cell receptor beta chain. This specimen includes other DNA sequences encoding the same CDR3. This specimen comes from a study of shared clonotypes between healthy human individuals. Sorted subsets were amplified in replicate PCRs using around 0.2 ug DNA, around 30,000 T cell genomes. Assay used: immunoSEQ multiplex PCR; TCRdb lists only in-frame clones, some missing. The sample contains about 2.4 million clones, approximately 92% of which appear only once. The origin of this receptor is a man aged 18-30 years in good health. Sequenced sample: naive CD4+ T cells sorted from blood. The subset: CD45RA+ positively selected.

The DNA for the CDR3 is TGTGCCAGCAGCTTGGGGGGCTATGGCTACACCTTC. It is translated as CASSLGGYGYTF. The V call is TRBV5-6, the J call TRBJ1-2, with D unclear. The CDR3 extends over 12 amino acids. Germline V gene sequence: CDR1 SGHDT, CDR2 YYEEEE. Trimming removed 0 bases from V and 4 bases from J, with 4 bases in between.